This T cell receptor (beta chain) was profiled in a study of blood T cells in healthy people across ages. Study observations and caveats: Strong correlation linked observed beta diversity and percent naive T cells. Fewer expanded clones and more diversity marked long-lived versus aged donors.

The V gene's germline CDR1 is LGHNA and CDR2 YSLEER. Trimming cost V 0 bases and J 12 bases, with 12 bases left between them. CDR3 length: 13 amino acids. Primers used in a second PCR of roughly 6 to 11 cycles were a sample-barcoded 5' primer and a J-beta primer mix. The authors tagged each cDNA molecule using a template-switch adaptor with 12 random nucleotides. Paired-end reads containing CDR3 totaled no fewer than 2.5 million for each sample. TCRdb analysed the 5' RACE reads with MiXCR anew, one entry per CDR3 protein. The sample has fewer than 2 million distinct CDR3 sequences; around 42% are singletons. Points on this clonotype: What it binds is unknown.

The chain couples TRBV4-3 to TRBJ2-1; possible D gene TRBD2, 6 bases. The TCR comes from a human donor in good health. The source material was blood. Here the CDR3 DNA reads TGCGCCAGCAGCCAAGAGAGGAGGGCCTGGCAGTTCTTC. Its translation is CASSQERRAWQFF.